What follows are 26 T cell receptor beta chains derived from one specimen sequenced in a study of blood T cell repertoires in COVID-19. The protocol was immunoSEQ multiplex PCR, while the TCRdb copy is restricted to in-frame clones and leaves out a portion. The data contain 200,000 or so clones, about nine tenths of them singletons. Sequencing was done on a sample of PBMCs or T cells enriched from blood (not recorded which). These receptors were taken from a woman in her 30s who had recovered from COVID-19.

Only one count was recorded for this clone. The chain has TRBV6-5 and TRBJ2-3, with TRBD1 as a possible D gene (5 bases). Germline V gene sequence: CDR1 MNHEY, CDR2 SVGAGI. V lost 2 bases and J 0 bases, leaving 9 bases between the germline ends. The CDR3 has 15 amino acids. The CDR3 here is CASSYQGSSTDTQYF. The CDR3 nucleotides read TGTGCCAGCAGTTACCAGGGTTCTAGCACAGATACGCAGTATTTT.

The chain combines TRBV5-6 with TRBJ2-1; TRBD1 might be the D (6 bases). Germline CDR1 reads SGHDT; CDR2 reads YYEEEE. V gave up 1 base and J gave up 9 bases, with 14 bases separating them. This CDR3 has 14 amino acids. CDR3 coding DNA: TGTGCCAGCAGCTTGAGACAGGTGCAGGGTGAGCAGTTCTTC. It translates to CASSLRQVQGEQFF.

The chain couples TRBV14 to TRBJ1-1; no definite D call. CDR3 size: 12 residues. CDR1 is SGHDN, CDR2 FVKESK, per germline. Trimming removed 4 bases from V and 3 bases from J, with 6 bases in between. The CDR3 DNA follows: TGTGCCAGCAGCCGGAGGCACACTGAAGCTTTCTTT. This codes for CASSRRHTEAFF.

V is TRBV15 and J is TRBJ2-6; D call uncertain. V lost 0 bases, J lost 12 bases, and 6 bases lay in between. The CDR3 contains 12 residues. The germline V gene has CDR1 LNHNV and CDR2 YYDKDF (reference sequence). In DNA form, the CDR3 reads TGTGCCACCAGCAGAGAGTCGTTCGTCCTGACTTTC. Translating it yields CATSRESFVLTF.

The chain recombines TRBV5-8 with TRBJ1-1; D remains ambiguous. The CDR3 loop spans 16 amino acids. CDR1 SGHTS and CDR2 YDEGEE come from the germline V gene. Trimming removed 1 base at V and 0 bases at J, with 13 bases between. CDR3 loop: CASSLLRHLMNTEAFF. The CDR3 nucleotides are TGTGCCAGCAGCTTGTTGAGACACCTCATGAACACTGAAGCTTTCTTT. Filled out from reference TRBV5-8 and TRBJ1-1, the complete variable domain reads EAGVTQSPTHLIKTRGQQATLRCSPISGHTSVYWYQQALGLGLQFLLWYDEGEERNRGNFPPRFSGRQFPNYSSELNVNALELEDSALYLCASSLLRHLMNTEAFFGQGTRLTVV.

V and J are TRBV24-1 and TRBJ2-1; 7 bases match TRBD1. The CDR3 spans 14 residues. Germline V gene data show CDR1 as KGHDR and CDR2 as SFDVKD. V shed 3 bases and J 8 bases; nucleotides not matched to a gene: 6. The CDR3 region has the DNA TGTGCCACCAGTGATCCGACAGGGAACGATGAGCAGTTCTTC. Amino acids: CATSDPTGNDEQFF.

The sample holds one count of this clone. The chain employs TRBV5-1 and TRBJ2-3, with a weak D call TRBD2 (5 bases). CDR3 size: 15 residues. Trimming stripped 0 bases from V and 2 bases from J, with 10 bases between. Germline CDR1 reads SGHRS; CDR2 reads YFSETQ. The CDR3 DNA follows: TGCGCCAGCAGCTTGGGAGGGTCTCACACAGATACGCAGTATTTT. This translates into CASSLGGSHTDTQYF.

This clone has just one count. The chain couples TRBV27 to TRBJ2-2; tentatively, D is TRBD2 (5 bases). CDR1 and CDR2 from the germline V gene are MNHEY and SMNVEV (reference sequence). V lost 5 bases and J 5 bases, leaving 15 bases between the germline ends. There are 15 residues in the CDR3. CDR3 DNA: TGTGCCAGCAGTCCCTCGAGCGGTTGGACCGGGGAGCTGTTTTTT. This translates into CASSPSSGWTGELFF.

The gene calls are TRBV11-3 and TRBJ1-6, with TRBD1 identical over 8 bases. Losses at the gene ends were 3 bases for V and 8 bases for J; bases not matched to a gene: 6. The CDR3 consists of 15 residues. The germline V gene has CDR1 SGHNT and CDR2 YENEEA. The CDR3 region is CASSFAGTGDSPLHF. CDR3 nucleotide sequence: TGTGCCAGCAGCTTCGCCGGGACAGGAGATTCACCCCTCCACTTT.

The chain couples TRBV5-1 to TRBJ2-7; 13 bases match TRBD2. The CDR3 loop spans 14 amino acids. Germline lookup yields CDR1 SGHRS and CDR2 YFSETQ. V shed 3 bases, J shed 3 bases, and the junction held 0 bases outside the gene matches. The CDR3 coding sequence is TGCGCCAGCAGCTGGACTAGCGGGGGCTACGAGCAGTACTTC. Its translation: CASSWTSGGYEQYF.

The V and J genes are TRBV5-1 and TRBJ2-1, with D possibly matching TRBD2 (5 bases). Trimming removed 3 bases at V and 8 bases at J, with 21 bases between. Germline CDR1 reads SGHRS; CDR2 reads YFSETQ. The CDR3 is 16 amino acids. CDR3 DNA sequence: TGCGCCAGCAGCTACCCGAGGCTAGCCCCTAAAGATGAGCAGTTCTTC. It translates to CASSYPRLAPKDEQFF.

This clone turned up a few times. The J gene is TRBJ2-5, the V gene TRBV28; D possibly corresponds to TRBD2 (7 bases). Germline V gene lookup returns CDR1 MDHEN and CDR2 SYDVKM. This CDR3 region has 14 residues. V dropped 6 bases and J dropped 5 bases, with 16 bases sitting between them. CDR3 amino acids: CASSLRRGAETQYF. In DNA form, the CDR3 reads TGTGCCAGCAGCCTTCGTCGGGGGGCCGAGACCCAGTACTTC.

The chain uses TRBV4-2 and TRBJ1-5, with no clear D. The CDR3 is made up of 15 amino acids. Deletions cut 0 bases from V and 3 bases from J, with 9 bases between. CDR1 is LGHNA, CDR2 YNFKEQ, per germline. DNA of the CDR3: TGTGCCAGCAGCCAAGACAGGCCAAACAATCAGCCCCAGCATTTT. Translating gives CASSQDRPNNQPQHF.

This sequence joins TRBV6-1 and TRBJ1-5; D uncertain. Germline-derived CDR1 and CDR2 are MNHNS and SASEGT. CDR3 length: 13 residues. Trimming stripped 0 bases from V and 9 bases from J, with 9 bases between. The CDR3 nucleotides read TGTGCCAGCAGTGAAGCGGCGGGAGGGCCCCAGCATTTT. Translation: CASSEAAGGPQHF.

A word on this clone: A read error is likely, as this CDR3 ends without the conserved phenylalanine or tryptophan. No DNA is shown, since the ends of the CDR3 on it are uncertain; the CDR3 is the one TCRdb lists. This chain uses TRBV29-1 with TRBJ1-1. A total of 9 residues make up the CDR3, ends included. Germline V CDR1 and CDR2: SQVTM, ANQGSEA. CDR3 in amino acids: CSVFQGEEL.

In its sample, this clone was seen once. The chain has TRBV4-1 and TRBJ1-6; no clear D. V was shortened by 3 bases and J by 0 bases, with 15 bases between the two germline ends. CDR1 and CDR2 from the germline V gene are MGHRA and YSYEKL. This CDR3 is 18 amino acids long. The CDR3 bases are TGCGCCAGCAGCCATATAGCCGATCTGAGCTCCTATAATTCACCCCTCCACTTT. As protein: CASSHIADLSSYNSPLHF.

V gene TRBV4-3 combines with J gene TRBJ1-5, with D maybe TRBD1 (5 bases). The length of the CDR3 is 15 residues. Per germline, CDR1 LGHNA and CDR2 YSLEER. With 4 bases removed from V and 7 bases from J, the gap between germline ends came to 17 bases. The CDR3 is CASSLSWQGSQPQHF. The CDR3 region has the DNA TGCGCCAGCAGCCTCAGTTGGCAGGGCTCACAGCCCCAGCATTTT.

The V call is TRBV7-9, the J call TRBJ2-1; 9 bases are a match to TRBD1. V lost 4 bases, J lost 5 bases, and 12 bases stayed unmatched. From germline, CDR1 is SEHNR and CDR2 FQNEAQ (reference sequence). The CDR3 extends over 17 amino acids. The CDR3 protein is CASSWGQGSSLNNEQFF. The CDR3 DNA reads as TGTGCCAGCAGCTGGGGACAGGGTTCCTCCCTAAACAATGAGCAGTTCTTC.

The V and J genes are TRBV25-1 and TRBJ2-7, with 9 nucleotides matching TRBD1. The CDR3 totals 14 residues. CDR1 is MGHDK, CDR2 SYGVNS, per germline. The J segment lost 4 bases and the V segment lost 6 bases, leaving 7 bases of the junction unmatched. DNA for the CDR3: TGTGCCAGCAGAAGACAGGGGGAAGCGTACGAGCAGTACTTC. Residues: CASRRQGEAYEQYF.

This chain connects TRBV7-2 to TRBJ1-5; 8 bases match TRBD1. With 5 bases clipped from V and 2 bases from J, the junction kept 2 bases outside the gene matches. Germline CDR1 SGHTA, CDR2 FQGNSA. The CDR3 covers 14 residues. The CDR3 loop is CASSPTGGNQPQHF. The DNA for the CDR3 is TGTGCCAGCAGCCCGACAGGGGGCAATCAGCCCCAGCATTTT. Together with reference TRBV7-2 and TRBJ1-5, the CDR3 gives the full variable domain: GAGVSQSPSNKVTEKGKDVELRCDPISGHTALYWYRQSLGQGLEFLIYFQGNSAPDKSGLPSDRFSAERTGGSVSTLTIQRTQQEDSAVYLCASSPTGGNQPQHFGDGTRLSIL.

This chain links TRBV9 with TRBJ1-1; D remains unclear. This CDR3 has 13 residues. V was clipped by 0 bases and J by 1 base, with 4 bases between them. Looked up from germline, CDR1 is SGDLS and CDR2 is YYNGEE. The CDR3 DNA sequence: TGTGCCAGCAGCGTAGTCTCGAACACTGAAGCTTTCTTT. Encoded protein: CASSVVSNTEAFF.

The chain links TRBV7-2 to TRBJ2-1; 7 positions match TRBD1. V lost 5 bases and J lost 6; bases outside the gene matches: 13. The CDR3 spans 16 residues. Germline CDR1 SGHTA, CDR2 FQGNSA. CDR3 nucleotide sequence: TGTGCCAGCAGCAAACGGACAGGAGTGACGGGCAATGAGCAGTTCTTC. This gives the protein CASSKRTGVTGNEQFF.

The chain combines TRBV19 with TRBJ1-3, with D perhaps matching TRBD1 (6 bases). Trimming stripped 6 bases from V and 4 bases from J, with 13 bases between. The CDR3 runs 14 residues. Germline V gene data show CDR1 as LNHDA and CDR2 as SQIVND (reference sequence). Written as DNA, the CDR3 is TGTGCCAGTAGCGGCACAGGGACGGGAAACACCATATATTTT. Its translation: CASSGTGTGNTIYF.

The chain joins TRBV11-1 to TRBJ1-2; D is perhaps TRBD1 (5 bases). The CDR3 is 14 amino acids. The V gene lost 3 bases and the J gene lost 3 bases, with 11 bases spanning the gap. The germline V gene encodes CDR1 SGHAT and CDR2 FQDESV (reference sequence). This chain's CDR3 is CASSFGGTYYGYTF. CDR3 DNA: TGTGCCAGCAGCTTTGGTGGGACTTACTATGGCTACACCTTC.

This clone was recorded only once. In DNA form, the CDR3 reads TGCGCCAGCAGCCCAGGGATCACTGAAGCTTTCTTT. Protein product: CASSPGITEAFF. V usage is TRBV5-1 and J usage is TRBJ1-1; perhaps TRBD1 as D (5 bases). Trimming took off 4 bases at V and 4 bases at J, with 8 bases between the two ends. CDR3 length: 12 amino acids. Germline lookup yields CDR1 SGHRS and CDR2 YFSETQ.

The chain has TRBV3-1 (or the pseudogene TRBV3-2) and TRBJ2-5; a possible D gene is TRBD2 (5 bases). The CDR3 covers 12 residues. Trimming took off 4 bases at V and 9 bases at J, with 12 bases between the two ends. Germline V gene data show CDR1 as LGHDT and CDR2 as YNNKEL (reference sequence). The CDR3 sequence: CASSLGGWPQYF. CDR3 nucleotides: TGTGCCAGCAGCCTAGGAGGCTGGCCCCAGTACTTC.